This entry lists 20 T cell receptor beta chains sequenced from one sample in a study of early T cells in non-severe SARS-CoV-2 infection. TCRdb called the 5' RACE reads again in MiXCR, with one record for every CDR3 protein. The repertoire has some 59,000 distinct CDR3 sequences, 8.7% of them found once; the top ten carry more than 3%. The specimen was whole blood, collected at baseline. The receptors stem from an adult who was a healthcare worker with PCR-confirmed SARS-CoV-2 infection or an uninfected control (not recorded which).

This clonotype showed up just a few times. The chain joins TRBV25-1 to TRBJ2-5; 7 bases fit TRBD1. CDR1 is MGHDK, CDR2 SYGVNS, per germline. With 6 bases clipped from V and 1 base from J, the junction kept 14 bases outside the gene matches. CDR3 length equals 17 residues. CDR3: CASRAPWDSYLQETQYF. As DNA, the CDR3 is TGTGCCAGCAGAGCACCCTGGGACAGCTACCTCCAAGAGACCCAGTACTTC.

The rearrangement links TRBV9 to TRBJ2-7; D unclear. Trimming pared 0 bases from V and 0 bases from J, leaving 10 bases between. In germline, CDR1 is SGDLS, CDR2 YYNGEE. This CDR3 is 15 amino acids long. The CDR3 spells CASSVGGLSSYEQYF. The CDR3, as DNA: TGTGCCAGCAGCGTAGGAGGCCTGAGCTCCTACGAGCAGTACTTC.

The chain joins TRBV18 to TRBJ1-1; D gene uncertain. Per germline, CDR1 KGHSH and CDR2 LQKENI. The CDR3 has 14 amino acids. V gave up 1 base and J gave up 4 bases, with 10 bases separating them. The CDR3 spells CASSPLEGFTEAFF. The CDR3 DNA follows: TGTGCCAGCTCACCACTCGAAGGGTTCACTGAAGCTTTCTTT. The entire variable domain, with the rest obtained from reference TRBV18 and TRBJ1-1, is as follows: NAGVMQNPRHLVRRRGQEARLRCSPMKGHSHVYWYRQLPEEGLKFMVYLQKENIIDESGMPKERFSAEFPKEGPSILRIQQVVRGDSAAYFCASSPLEGFTEAFFGQGTRLTVV.

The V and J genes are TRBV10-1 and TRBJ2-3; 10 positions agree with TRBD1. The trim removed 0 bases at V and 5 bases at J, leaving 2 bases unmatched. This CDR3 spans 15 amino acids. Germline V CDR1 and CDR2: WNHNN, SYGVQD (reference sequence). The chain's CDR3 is CASSESDRGKDTQYF. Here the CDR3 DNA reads TGCGCCAGCAGTGAGTCGGACAGGGGGAAAGATACGCAGTATTTT.

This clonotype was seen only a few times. This CDR3 reads CSVDLSGRLADTQYF. The CDR3 bases are TGCAGCGTGGACTTGAGCGGGAGACTCGCAGATACGCAGTATTTT. J is TRBJ2-3 and V is TRBV29-1; 8 bases agree with TRBD2. This CDR3 spans 15 amino acids. CDR1 and CDR2 (germline): SQVTM, ANQGSEA. Trimming removed 6 bases from V and 4 bases from J; junction bases left unmatched: 12.

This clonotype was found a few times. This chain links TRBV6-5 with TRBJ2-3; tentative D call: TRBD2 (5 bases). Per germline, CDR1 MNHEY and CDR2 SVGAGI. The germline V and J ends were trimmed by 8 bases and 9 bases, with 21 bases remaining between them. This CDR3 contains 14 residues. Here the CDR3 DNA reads TGTGCCAGCCGATCGGGATTTATTAAAGGGACGCAGTATTTT. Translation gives CASRSGFIKGTQYF.

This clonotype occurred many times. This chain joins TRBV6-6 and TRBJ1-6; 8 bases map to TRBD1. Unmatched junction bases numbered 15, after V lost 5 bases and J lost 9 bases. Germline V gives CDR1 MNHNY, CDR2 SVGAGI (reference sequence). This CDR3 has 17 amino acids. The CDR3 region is CASSRAGTGSEGSPLHF. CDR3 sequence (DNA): TGTGCCAGCAGTCGGGCCGGGACAGGTTCCGAGGGTTCACCCCTCCACTTT.

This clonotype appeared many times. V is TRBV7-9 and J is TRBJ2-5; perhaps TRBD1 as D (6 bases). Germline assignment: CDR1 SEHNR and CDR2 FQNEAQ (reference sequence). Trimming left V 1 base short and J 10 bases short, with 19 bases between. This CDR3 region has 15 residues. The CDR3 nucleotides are TGTGCCAGCAGCTTAGTCGGCAGCGGACCAGGGGACCAGTACTTC. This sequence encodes CASSLVGSGPGDQYF.

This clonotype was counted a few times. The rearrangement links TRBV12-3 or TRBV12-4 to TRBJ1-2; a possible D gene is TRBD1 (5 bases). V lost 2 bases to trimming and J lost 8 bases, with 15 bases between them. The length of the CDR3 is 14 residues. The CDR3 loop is CASSLRGEGAGYTF. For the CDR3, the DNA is TGTGCCAGCAGTTTAAGGGGAGAGGGAGCGGGCTACACCTTC.

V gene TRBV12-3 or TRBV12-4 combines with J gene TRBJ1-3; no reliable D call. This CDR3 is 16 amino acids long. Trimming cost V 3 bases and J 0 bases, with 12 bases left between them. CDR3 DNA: TGTGCCAGCAGTTTGAGCTGGAGACGCTCTGGAAACACCATATATTTT. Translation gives CASSLSWRRSGNTIYF.

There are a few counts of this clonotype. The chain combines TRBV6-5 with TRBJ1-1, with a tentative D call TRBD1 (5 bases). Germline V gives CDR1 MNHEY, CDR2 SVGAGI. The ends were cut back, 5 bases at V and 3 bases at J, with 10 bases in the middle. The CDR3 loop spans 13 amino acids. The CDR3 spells CASSPRGDTEAFF. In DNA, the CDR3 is TGTGCCAGCAGTCCCCGAGGGGACACTGAAGCTTTCTTT.

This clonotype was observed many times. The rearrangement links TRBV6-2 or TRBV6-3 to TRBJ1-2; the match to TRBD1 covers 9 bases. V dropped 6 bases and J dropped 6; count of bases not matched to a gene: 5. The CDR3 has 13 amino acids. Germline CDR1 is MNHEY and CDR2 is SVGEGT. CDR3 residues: CASRQGARNGYTF. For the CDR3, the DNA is TGTGCCAGCAGACAGGGGGCGCGGAATGGCTACACCTTC.

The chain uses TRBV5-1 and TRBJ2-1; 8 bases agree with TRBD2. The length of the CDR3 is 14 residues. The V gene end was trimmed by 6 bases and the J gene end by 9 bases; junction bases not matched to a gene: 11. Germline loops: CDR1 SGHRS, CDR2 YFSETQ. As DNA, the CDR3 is TGCGCCAGCAACGATATTGGACTAGCCAGTGAGCAGTTCTTC. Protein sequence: CASNDIGLASEQFF.

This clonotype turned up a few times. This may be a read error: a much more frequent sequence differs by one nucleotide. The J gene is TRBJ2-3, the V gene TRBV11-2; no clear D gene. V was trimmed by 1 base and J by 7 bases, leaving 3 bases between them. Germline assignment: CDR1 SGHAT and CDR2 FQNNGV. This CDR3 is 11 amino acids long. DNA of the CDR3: TGTGCCAGCAGCTTAGGAAATACGCAGTATTTT. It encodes CASSLGNTQYF.

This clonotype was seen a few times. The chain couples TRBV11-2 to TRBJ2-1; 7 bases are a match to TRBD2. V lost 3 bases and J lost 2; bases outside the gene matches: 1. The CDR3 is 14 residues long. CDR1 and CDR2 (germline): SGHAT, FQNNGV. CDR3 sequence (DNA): TGTGCCAGCAGCTTGGGAGGGACCTACAATGAGCAGTTCTTC. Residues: CASSLGGTYNEQFF.

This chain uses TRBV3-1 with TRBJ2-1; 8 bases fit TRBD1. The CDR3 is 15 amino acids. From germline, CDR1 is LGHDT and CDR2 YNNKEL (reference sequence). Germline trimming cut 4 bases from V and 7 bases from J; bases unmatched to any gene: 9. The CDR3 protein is CASSPEGQAWNEQFF. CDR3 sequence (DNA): TGTGCCAGCAGCCCGGAGGGACAGGCATGGAATGAGCAGTTCTTC.

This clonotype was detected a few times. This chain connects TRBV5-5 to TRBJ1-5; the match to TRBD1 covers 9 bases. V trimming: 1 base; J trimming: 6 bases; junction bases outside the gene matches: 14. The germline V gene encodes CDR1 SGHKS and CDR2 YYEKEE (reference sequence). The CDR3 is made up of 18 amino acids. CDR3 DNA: TGTGCCAGCAGCTTGAAAGTCTCGGGACAGGGAGGGATTCAGCCCCAGCATTTT. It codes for CASSLKVSGQGGIQPQHF. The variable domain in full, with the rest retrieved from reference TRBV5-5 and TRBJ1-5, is DAGVTQSPTHLIKTRGQQVTLRCSPISGHKSVSWYQQVLGQGPQFIFQYYEKEERGRGNFPDRFSARQFPNYSSELNVNALLLGDSALYLCASSLKVSGQGGIQPQHFGDGTRLSIL.

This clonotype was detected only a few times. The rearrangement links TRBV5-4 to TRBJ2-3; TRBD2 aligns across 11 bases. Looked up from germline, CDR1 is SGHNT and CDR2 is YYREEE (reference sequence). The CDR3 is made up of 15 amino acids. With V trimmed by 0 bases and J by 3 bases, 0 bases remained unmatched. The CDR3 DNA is TGTGCCAGCAGCTTGGTAGCGGGGGGGACAGATACGCAGTATTTT. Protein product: CASSLVAGGTDTQYF.

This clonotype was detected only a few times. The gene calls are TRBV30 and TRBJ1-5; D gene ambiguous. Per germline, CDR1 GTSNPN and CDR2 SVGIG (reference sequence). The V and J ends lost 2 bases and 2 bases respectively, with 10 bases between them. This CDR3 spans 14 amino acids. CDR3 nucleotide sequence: TGTGCCTGGAGTTGGGGAGGCGGCAATCAGCCCCAGCATTTT. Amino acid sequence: CAWSWGGGNQPQHF.

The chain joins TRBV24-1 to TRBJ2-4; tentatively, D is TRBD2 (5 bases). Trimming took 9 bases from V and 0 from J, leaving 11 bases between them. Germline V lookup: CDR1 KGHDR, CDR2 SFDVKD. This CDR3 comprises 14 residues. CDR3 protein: CATPDGLAKNIQYF. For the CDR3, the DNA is TGTGCCACCCCGGACGGACTAGCCAAAAACATTCAGTACTTC.